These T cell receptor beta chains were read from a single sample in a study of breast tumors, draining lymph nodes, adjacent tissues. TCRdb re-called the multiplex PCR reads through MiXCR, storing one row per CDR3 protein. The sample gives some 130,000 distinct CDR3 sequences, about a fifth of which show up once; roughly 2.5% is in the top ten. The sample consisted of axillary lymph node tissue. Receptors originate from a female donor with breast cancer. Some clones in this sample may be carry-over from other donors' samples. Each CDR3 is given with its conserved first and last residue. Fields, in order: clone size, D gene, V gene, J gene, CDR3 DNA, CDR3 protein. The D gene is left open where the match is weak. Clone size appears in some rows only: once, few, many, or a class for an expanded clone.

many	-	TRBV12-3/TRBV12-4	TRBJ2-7	TGTGCCAGCAGCAAGGCCCGGGATGGCGAGCAGTACTTC	CASSKARDGEQYF
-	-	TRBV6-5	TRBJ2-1	TGTGCCAGCAGTTACTCGAAGGGGGGTCTTTACAATGAGCAGTTCTTC	CASSYSKGGLYNEQFF
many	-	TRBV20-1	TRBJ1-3	TGCAGTGCTAGGGCCAGCGGTGCTGGAAACACCATATATTTT	CSARASGAGNTIYF
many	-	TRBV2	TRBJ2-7	TGTGCCAGCAGTGAAGAGGCGCGCAGCTCCTACGAGCAGTACTTC	CASSEEARSSYEQYF
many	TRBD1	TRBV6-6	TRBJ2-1	TGTGCCAGCAGTTCGACAGGGGGCGCGGCCTACAATGAGCAGTTCTTC	CASSSTGGAAYNEQFF
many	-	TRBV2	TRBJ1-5	TGTGCCAGCAGTGAGGTCAGACAGCCCAATCAGCCCCAGCATTTT	CASSEVRQPNQPQHF
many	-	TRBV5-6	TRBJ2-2	TGTGCCAGCAGCTTGGCCTCGGTGTTAACGACCGGGGAGCTGTTTTTT	CASSLASVLTTGELFF
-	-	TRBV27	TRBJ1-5	TGTGCCAGCAGTTTAATACCCGCTTCCAATCAGCCCCAGCATTTT	CASSLIPASNQPQHF
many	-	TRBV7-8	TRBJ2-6	TGTGCCAGCAGTCTATCAGGTGGGAGACTCTCTGGGGCCAACGTCCTGACTTTC	CASSLSGGRLSGANVLTF
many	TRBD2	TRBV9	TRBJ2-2	TGTGCCAGCAGCTCCACTAGCGGGAGGGTTACCGGGGAGCTGTTTTTT	CASSSTSGRVTGELFF
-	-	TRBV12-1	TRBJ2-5	TGTGCCAGCAGCCCCAGGCCCCAGGGAATAAGAGAGACCCAGTACTTC	CASSPRPQGIRETQYF
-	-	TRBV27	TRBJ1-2	TGTGCCAGCAGAACCCCTTCCGGGCACGGCTATGGCTACACCTTC	CASRTPSGHGYGYTF
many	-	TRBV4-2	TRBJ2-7	TGTGCCAGCAGCCAAGATGAACGATTGGGGGAGCAGTACTTC	CASSQDERLGEQYF
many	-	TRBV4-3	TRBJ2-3	TGCGCCAGCAGCCAAGATGTCGGCGCAACAGATACGCAGTATTTT	CASSQDVGATDTQYF
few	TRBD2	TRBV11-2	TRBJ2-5	TGTGCCAGCAGTTCTAGCGGGAGAGGCGGGGAGACCCAGTACTTC	CASSSSGRGGETQYF
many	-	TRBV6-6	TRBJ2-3	TGTGCCAGCAGTTACAGAGGGGGAGATACGCAGTATTTT	CASSYRGGDTQYF
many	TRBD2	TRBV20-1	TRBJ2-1	TGCAGTGCTAGCTCCAGGACTAGCGGGAGAATGAATGAGCAGTTCTTC	CSASSRTSGRMNEQFF
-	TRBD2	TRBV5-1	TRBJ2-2	TGCGCCAGCAGCTTGGTTGTTGTAGCGGGAGGAGCCGGGGAGCTGTTTTTT	CASSLVVVAGGAGELFF
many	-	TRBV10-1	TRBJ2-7	TGCGCCAGCAGTGAGAACCCCCCGGCGGGAACCCACGAGCAGTACTTC	CASSENPPAGTHEQYF
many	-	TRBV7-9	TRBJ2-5	TGTGCCAGCAGCTTAAGGGTTCGAGAGACCCAGTACTTC	CASSLRVRETQYF